This T cell receptor (beta chain) derives from a study of cytomegalovirus exposure and HLA in healthy donors. Study observations and caveats: With later analysis, a missense DCLRE1C variant became linked to TCR beta V- and J-gene trimming. Reportedly, fewer N-insertions than the approximately 690-donor mean appeared in an Asian-associated ancestry cluster in a later analysis. Reported performance of the classifier showed diagnosis of cytomegalovirus status with high specificity and sensitivity. What TCR beta sequences reportedly achieved was accurate prediction of HLA-A and HLA-B alleles in most subjects.

CDR1 is SGHDN and CDR2 is FVKESK in the germline V gene. Trimming removed 4 bases from V and 2 bases from J, with 23 bases in between. This CDR3 region has 18 residues. For this clone: Antigen unknown.

The PCR had 60 Vbeta and 13 Jbeta primers. Clones were sequenced by immunoSEQ multiplex PCR, and TCRdb holds only the in-frame ones, with some missing. The sample contains about 130,000 clones, around 73% of which appear only once. Specimen: PBMCs. V is TRBV14 and J is TRBJ2-5; D gene unclear. The TCR originated in a human donor in good health. CDR3 residues: CASSRYPRHNKVQETQYF. The CDR3 DNA reads as TGTGCCAGCAGCCGCTACCCCAGGCACAACAAGGTGCAAGAGACCCAGTACTTC.